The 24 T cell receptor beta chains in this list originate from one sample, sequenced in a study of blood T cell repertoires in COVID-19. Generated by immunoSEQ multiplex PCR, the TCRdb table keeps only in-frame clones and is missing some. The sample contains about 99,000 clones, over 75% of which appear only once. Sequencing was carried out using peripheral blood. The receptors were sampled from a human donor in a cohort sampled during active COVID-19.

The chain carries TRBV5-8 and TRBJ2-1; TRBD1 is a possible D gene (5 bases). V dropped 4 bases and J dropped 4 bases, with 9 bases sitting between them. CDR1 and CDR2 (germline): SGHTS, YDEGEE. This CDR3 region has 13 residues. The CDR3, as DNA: TGTGCCAGCAGCCCCCGACAGTACAATGAGCAGTTCTTC. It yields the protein CASSPRQYNEQFF. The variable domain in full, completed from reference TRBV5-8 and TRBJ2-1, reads EAGVTQSPTHLIKTRGQQATLRCSPISGHTSVYWYQQALGLGLQFLLWYDEGEERNRGNFPPRFSGRQFPNYSSELNVNALELEDSALYLCASSPRQYNEQFFGPGTRLTVL.

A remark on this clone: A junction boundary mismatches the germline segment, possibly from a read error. The CDR3 is CASSINAGTGIDRHGHTF. CDR3 nucleotides: TGTGCCAGCAGCATTAATGCCGGGACAGGGATCGATCGGCATGGCCACACCTTC. The genes are TRBV5-4 and TRBJ1-2, with 9 bases aligning to TRBD1. The CDR3 consists of 18 residues. CDR1 is SGHNT and CDR2 is YYREEE in the germline V gene (reference sequence).

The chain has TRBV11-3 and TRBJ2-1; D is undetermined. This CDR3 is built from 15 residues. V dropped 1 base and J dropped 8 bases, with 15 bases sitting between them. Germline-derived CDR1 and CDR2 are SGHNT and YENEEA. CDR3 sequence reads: CASSLGGSRFDEQFF. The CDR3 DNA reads TGTGCCAGCAGCTTAGGAGGTAGTAGGTTCGATGAGCAGTTCTTC.

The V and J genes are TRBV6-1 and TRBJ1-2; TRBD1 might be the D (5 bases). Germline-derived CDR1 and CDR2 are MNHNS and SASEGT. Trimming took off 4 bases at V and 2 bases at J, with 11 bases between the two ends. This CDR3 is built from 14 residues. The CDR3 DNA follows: TGTGCCAGCAGTGCAGCAACAGGAAACTATGGCTACACCTTC. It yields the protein CASSAATGNYGYTF.

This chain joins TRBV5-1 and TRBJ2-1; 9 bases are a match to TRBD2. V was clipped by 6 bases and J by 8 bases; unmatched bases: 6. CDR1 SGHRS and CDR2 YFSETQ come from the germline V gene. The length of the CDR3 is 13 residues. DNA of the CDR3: TGCGCCAGCAAGGGGACTAGCTCATATGAGCAGTTCTTC. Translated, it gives CASKGTSSYEQFF.

CDR3 protein: CASTFRTGHSGANVLTF. CDR3 coding DNA: TGCGCCAGCACCTTTCGGACAGGGCACTCTGGGGCCAACGTCCTGACTTTC. The chain recombines TRBV5-1 with TRBJ2-6, with 8 positions matching TRBD1. After removal of 6 bases from V and 0 bases from J, the junction contained 8 bases not matched to a gene. CDR1 is SGHRS, CDR2 YFSETQ, per germline. The CDR3 loop spans 17 amino acids.

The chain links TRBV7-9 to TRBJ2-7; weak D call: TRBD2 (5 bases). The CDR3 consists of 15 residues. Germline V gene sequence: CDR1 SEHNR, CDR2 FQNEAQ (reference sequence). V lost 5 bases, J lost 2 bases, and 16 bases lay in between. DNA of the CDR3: TGTGCCAGCAGCCATACCGGGAACCGTACCTACGAGCAGTACTTC. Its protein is CASSHTGNRTYEQYF.

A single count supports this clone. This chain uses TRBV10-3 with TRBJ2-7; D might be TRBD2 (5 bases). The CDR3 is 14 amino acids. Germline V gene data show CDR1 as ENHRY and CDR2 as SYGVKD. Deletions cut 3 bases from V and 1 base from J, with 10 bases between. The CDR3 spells CAISDSGGSYEQYF. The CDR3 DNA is TGTGCCATCAGTGACAGCGGAGGTTCCTACGAGCAGTACTTC.

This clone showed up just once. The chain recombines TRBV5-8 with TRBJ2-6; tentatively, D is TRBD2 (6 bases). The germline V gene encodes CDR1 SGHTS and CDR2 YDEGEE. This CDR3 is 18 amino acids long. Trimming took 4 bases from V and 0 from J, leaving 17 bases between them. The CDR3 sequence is CASSKPQRVSSGANVLTF. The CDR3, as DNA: TGTGCCAGCAGCAAACCGCAGCGGGTCAGCTCTGGGGCCAACGTCCTGACTTTC.

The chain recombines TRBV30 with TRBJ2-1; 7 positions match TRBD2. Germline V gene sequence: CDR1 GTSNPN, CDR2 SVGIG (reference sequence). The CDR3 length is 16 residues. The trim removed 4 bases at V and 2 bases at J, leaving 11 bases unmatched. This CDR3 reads CAWTKGRAIPYNEQFF. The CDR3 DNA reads TGTGCCTGGACCAAAGGGAGGGCGATACCCTACAATGAGCAGTTCTTC.

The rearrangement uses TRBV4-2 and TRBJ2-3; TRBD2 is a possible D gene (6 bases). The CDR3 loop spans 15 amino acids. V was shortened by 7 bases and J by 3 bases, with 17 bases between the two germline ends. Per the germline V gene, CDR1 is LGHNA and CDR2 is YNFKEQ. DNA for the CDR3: TGTGCCAGCACCCCCGGGAGCGGAATTACAGATACGCAGTATTTT. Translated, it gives CASTPGSGITDTQYF.

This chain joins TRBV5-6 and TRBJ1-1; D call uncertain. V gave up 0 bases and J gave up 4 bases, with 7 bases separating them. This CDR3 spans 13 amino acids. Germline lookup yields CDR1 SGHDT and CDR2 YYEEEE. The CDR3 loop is CASSLVEATEAFF. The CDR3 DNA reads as TGTGCCAGCAGCTTGGTGGAGGCCACTGAAGCTTTCTTT.

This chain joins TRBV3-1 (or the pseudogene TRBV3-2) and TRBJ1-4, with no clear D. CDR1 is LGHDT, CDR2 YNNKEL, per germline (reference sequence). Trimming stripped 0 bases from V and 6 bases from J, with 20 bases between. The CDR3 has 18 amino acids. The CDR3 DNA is TGTGCCAGCAGCCAAGATGAGGAGGGTATCTGGGAGGATGAAAAACTGTTTTTT. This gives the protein CASSQDEEGIWEDEKLFF.

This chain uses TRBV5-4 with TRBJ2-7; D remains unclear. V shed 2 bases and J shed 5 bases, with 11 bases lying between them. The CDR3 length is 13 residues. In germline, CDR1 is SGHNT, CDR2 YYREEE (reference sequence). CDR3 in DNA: TGTGCCAGCAGCTTCCAGCTTGGGCACGAGCAGTACTTC. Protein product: CASSFQLGHEQYF.

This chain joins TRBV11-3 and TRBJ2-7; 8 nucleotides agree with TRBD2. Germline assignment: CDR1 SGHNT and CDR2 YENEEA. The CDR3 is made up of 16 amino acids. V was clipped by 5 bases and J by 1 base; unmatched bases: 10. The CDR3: CASSPFKRGPSYEQYF. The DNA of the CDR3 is TGTGCCAGCAGCCCTTTTAAGCGGGGGCCATCCTACGAGCAGTACTTC.

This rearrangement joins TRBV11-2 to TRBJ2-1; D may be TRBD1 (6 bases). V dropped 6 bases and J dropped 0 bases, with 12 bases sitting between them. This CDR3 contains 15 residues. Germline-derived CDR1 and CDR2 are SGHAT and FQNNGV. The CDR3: CASRRGSVSYNEQFF. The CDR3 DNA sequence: TGTGCCAGCAGGAGGGGGTCCGTCTCCTACAATGAGCAGTTCTTC.

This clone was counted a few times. The CDR3 sequence: CASSPQRFLSKEDEQFF. CDR3 sequence (DNA): TGTGCCAGCAGCCCCCAGAGGTTTCTAAGTAAGGAGGATGAGCAGTTCTTC. The chain recombines TRBV7-9 with TRBJ2-1, with D possibly TRBD2 on 5 matching bases. CDR3 length: 17 amino acids. CDR1 is SEHNR and CDR2 is FQNEAQ in the germline V gene (reference sequence). V lost 5 bases and J lost 8, with 25 bases in between.

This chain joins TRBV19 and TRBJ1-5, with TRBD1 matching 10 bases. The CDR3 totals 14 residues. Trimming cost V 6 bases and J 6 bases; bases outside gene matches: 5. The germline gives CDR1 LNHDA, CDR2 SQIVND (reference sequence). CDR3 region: CASRNDRGPQPQHF. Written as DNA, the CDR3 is TGTGCCAGTAGAAATGACAGGGGGCCTCAGCCCCAGCATTTT.

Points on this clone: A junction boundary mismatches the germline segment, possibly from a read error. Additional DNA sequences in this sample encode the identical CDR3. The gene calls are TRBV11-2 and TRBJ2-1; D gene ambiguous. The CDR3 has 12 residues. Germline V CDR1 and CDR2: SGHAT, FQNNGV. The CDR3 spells CASSLGANEQFF. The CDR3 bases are TGTGCCAGCAGTTTAGGAGCGAATGAGCAGTTCTTC.

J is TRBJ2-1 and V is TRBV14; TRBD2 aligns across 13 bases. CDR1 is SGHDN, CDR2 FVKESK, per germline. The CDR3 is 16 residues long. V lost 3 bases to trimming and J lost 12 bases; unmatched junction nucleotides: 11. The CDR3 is CASSQIRTSGGLGQFF. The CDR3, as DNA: TGTGCCAGCAGCCAGATAAGGACTAGCGGGGGTCTCGGGCAGTTCTTC.

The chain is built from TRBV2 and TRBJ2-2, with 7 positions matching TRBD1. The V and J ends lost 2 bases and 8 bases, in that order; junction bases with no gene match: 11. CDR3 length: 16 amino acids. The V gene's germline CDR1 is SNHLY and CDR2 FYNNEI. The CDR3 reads CASSEQINRGMGELFF. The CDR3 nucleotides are TGTGCCAGCAGTGAACAAATTAACAGGGGAATGGGGGAGCTGTTTTTT.

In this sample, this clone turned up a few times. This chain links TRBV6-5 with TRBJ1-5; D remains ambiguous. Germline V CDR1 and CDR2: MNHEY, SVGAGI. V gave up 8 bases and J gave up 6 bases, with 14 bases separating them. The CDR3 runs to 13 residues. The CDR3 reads CASGSPGSQPQHF. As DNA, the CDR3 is TGTGCCAGCGGCTCCCCGGGAAGTCAGCCCCAGCATTTT.

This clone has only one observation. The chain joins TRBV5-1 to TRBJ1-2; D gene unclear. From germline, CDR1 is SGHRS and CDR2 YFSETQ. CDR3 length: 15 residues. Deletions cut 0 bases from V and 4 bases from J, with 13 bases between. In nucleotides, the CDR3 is TGCGCCAGCAGCTTGGAGGGCCTAGAGGGCTATGGCTACACCTTC. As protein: CASSLEGLEGYGYTF.

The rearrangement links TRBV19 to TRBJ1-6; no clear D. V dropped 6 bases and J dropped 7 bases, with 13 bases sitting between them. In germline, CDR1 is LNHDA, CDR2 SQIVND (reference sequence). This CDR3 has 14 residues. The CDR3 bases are TGTGCCAGTAGAATACGGACGGGGAATTCACCCCTCCACTTT. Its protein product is CASRIRTGNSPLHF. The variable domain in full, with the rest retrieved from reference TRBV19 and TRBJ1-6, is DGGITQSPKYLFRKEGQNVTLSCEQNLNHDAMYWYRQDPGQGLRLIYYSQIVNDFQKGDIAEGYSVSREKKESFPLTVTSAQKNPTAFYLCASRIRTGNSPLHFGNGTRLTVT.